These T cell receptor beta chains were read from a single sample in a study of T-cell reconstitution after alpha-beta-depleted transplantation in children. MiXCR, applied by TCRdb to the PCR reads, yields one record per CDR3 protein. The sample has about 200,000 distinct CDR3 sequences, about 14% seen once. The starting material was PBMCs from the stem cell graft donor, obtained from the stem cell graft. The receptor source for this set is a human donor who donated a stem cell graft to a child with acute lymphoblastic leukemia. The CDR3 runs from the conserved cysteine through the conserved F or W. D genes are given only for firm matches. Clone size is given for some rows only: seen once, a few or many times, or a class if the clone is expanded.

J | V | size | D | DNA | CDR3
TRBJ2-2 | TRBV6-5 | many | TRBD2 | TGTGCCAGCAGAGGCGGGACTAACAGGAACACCGGGGAGCTGTTTTTT | CASRGGTNRNTGELFF
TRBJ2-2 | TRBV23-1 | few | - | TGCGCCAGCTGGATTAAGCGAGCACTATCCACCGGGGAGCTGTTTTTT | CASWIKRALSTGELFF
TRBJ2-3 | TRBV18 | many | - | TGTGCCAGCTCACCGAATTGGGGCACAGATACGCAGTATTTT | CASSPNWGTDTQYF
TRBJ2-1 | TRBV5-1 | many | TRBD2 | TGCGCCAGCAGCGCCGGACTAGCGGTCTCCTACAATGAGCAGTTCTTC | CASSAGLAVSYNEQFF
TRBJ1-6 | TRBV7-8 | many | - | TGTGCCAGCAGCTTAGCTCCCCGACTCGGGAATTCACCCCTCCACTTT | CASSLAPRLGNSPLHF
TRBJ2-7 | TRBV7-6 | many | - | TGTGCCAGCAGCTTAAGCTCCGATTCCTACGAGCAGTACTTC | CASSLSSDSYEQYF
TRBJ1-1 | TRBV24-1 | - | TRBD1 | TGTGCCACCAGTGATTCTAGGACAGGGCGCACTGAAGCTTTCTTT | CATSDSRTGRTEAFF
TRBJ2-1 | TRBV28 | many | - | TGTGCCAGCTATCCCGGGGGAAGCTCCTACAATGAGCAGTTCTTC | CASYPGGSSYNEQFF
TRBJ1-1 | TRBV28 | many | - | TGTGCCAGTTCCCCCCAGGGGCCCCGCAACACTGAAGCTTTCTTT | CASSPQGPRNTEAFF
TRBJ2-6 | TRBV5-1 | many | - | TGCGCCAGCAGCCTCGACGGCTCTGGGGCCAACGTCCTGACTTTC | CASSLDGSGANVLTF
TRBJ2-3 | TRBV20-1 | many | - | TGCAGTGCTAGAGATCGCGAACGAAGCACAGATACGCAGTATTTT | CSARDRERSTDTQYF
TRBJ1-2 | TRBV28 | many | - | TGTGCCAGCAGCCCCGACGTCGAGCTGTTCTATGGCTACACCTTC | CASSPDVELFYGYTF
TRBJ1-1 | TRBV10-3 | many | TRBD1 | TGTGCCATCAGTGAGTCGGACAGGGGGAGTAGGAACACTGAAGCTTTCTTT | CAISESDRGSRNTEAFF
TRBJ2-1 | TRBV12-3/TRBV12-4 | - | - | TGTGCCAGCAGCTTCCCGGACGGCAATGAGCAGTTCTTC | CASSFPDGNEQFF
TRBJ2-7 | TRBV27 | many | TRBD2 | TGTGCCAGCAGTTTAGGCCTAGCGGAAACCTACGAGCAGTACTTC | CASSLGLAETYEQYF
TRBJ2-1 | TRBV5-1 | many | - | TGCGCCAGCAGCTCGGGGCTCTACAATGAGCAGTTCTTC | CASSSGLYNEQFF
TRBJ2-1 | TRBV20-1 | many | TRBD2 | TGCAGTGCTAGGGGAACTAGCGCCGGCAATGAGCAGTTCTTC | CSARGTSAGNEQFF
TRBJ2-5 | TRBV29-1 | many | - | TGCAGCGTTGATGAGGGATCTCAAGAGACCCAGTACTTC | CSVDEGSQETQYF
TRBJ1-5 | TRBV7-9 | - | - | TGTGCCAGCAGCTTAGCAGGGGAACATCAGCCCCAGCATTTT | CASSLAGEHQPQHF
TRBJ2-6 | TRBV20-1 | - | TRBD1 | TGCAGTGCTAGAGTACAGGGGTCGGACGGGGCCAACGTCCTGACTTTC | CSARVQGSDGANVLTF
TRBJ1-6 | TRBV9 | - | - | TGTGCCAGCAGCGTGTCCCCGGACGGTGGTGGGGTACCCCTCCACTTT | CASSVSPDGGGVPLHF
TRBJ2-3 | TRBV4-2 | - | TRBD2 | TGTGCCAGCAGCCCTTCCCATTGGCTAGCGGAAGATGAAGATACGCAGTATTTT | CASSPSHWLAEDEDTQYF
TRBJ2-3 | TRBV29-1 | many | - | TGCAGTGCCGAGGATGACAGTAAATTACAAGCTACGCAGTATTTT | CSAEDDSKLQATQYF
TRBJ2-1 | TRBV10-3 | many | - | TGTGCCATCAGTGACCAATACAATGAGCAGTTCTTC | CAISDQYNEQFF
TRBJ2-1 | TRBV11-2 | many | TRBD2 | TGTGCCAGCAACTACAGACCAGGACTAGAGTACAATGAGCAGTTCTTC | CASNYRPGLEYNEQFF
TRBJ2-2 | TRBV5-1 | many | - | TGCGCCAGCAGCTTGTTTTTAGGGGCCAACACCGGGGAGCTGTTTTTT | CASSLFLGANTGELFF
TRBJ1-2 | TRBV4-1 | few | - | TGCGCCAGCAGCGCAGGGATATGGGCGCACAAGGATGGCTACACCTTC | CASSAGIWAHKDGYTF